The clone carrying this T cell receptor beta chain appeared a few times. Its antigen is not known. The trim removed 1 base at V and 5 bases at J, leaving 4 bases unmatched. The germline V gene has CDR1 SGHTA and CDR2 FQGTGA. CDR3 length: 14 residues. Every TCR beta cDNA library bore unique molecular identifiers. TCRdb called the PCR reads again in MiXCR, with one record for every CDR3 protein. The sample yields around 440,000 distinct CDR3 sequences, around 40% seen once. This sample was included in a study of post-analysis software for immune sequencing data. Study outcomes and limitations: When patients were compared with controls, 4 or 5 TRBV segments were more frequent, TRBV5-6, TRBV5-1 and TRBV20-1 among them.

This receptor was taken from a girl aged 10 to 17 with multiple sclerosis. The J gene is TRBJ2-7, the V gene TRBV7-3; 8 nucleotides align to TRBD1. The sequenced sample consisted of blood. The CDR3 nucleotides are TGTGCCAGCAGCTTAAATGCAGGGGGCCACGAGCAGTACTTC. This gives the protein CASSLNAGGHEQYF. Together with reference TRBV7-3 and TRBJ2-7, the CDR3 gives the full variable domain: GAGVSQTPSNKVTEKGKYVELRCDPISGHTALYWYRQSLGQGPEFLIYFQGTGAADDSGLPNDRFFAVRPEGSVSTLKIQRTERGDSAVYLCASSLNAGGHEQYFGPGTRLTVT.